This T cell receptor (beta chain) appears in the sequencing data of a study of blood T cell repertoires in COVID-19. Whole-study context: Sources were T cells, B-cell-depleted T cells, or PBMCs; the material itself was cDNA or gDNA.

Using immunoSEQ multiplex PCR, the repertoire was profiled, and TCRdb retains in-frame clones only, with some absent. The repertoire holds around 300,000 clones, approximately 88% seen once, with just under 0.95% in the top ten. V lost 5 bases, J lost 2 bases, and 16 bases lay in between. CDR3 length equals 16 residues. Germline V gene sequence: CDR1 SGHTA, CDR2 FQGNSA. This TCR was recovered from a woman aged 40-49 years who had recovered from COVID-19. The chain has TRBV7-2 and TRBJ1-5; TRBD1 might be the D (5 bases). The sample was peripheral blood. The CDR3: CASSPSWGGGNQPQHF. CDR3 nucleotides: TGTGCCAGCAGCCCGTCGTGGGGGGGAGGCAATCAGCCCCAGCATTTT.